Following are 31 T cell receptor beta chains from one sample sequenced in a study of blood T cell repertoires in COVID-19. The assay was immunoSEQ multiplex PCR, and TCRdb's table has in-frame clones only and misses some. The top ten hold about 6.3% of the sample, which has just under 350,000 clones, more than 75% seen once. Sequenced input: peripheral blood. The receptors shown here come from a woman aged 45-60 years with COVID-19, enrolled during active disease.

The gene calls are TRBV7-9 and TRBJ2-3, with a weak D call TRBD2 (5 bases). Germline CDR1 SEHNR, CDR2 FQNEAQ (reference sequence). Trimming took off 3 bases at V and 1 base at J, with 14 bases between the two ends. This CDR3 contains 16 residues. The CDR3 sequence is CASSLQGSRGTDTQYF. The CDR3 DNA follows: TGTGCCAGCAGCTTGCAAGGGAGTCGTGGCACAGATACGCAGTATTTT.

This chain links TRBV27 with TRBJ2-6, with TRBD1 as a possible D gene (8 bases). Germline V gene lookup returns CDR1 MNHEY and CDR2 SMNVEV (reference sequence). V was clipped by 4 bases and J by 0 bases, with 16 bases between them. The CDR3 spans 18 residues. The CDR3 here is CASSWGGQDYSGANVLTF. CDR3 bases: TGTGCCAGCAGTTGGGGGGGACAGGATTACTCTGGGGCCAACGTCCTGACTTTC.

As for this clone: Other DNA sequences of this sample code for an identical CDR3. This chain links TRBV30 with TRBJ2-7; tentative D call: TRBD1 (5 bases). The V and J ends lost 1 base and 1 base respectively, with 11 bases between them. The V gene's germline CDR1 is GTSNPN and CDR2 SVGIG (reference sequence). The CDR3 length is 14 residues. The CDR3 DNA reads TGTGCCTGGAGTGGGTTAGCAGGGTCCTACGAGCAGTACTTC. Residues: CAWSGLAGSYEQYF.

The V and J genes are TRBV24-1 and TRBJ2-2, with 11 bases fitting TRBD1. The germline gives CDR1 KGHDR, CDR2 SFDVKD. The CDR3 has 16 amino acids. The V gene end was trimmed by 5 bases and the J gene end by 4 bases; junction bases not matched to a gene: 5. For the CDR3, the DNA is TGTGCCACCAGTGCTTGGGGACAGGGGGGCACCGGGGAGCTGTTTTTT. Protein sequence: CATSAWGQGGTGELFF.

The genes are TRBV18 and TRBJ1-1; no definite D call. CDR1 is KGHSH, CDR2 LQKENI, per germline. The CDR3 runs 15 residues. V lost 2 bases and J lost 5, with 15 bases in between. The CDR3 spells CASSPARAAGTEAFF. For the CDR3, the DNA is TGTGCCAGCTCACCAGCCCGGGCTGCGGGGACTGAAGCTTTCTTT.

V and J are TRBV30 and TRBJ2-7; 10 bases fit TRBD1. This CDR3 comprises 15 residues. V dropped 0 bases and J dropped 6; count of bases not matched to a gene: 8. Germline loops: CDR1 GTSNPN, CDR2 SVGIG (reference sequence). CDR3 protein: CAWSVPGQGIFEQYF. The CDR3, as DNA: TGTGCCTGGAGTGTACCGGGACAGGGGATTTTCGAGCAGTACTTC. Together with reference TRBV30 and TRBJ2-7, the CDR3 gives the full variable domain: SQTIHQWPATLVQPVGSPLSLECTVEGTSNPNLYWYRQAAGRGLQLLFYSVGIGQISSEVPQNLSASRPQDRQFILSSKKLLLSDSGFYLCAWSVPGQGIFEQYFGPGTRLTVT.

The rearrangement uses TRBV4-2 and TRBJ2-1, with unresolved D. V lost 0 bases and J lost 10, with 13 bases in between. The CDR3 consists of 14 residues. Per germline, CDR1 LGHNA and CDR2 YNFKEQ. The CDR3 sequence: CASSQDSRVREQFF. DNA for the CDR3: TGTGCCAGCAGCCAAGATAGTCGAGTCAGGGAGCAGTTCTTC.

The J gene is TRBJ2-1, the V gene TRBV9; TRBD2 agrees at 8 bases. The CDR3 extends over 20 amino acids. Germline CDR1 and CDR2: SGDLS and YYNGEE. V was pared by 4 bases and J by 0 bases, with 18 bases of the junction left unmatched. The CDR3 is CASSPYTSGGRRSSYNEQFF. The CDR3 coding sequence is TGTGCCAGCAGCCCTTACACGAGCGGGGGTCGACGGTCCTCCTACAATGAGCAGTTCTTC.

This sequence joins TRBV7-2 and TRBJ2-7, with 7 nucleotides matching TRBD2. Germline-derived CDR1 and CDR2 are SGHTA and FQGNSA. The CDR3 loop spans 14 amino acids. The V gene end was trimmed by 1 base and the J gene end by 5 bases; junction bases not matched to a gene: 5. The CDR3 sequence: CASSLGGRVDEQYF. The CDR3 DNA reads as TGTGCCAGCAGCTTAGGGGGGAGGGTCGACGAGCAGTACTTC.

The rearrangement joins TRBV6-5 to TRBJ1-1; tentative D call: TRBD1 (6 bases). Between the trimmed V and J ends, which lost 6 bases and 1 base, there was a span of 15 bases. The germline gives CDR1 MNHEY, CDR2 SVGAGI. The CDR3 contains 15 residues. The CDR3 region is CASSRNRVGNTEAFF. In nucleotides, the CDR3 is TGTGCCAGCAGCCGCAACAGGGTGGGGAACACTGAAGCTTTCTTT.

This chain uses TRBV18 with TRBJ1-2; TRBD1 matches 7 bases. CDR3 length: 12 residues. After removal of 2 bases from V and 8 bases from J, the junction contained 2 bases not matched to a gene. CDR1 and CDR2 from the germline V gene are KGHSH and LQKENI. Written as DNA, the CDR3 is TGTGCCAGCTCACCAGACAGGGTCGGCTACACCTTC. This sequence encodes CASSPDRVGYTF.

The V call is TRBV29-1, the J call TRBJ2-5, with 7 bases fitting TRBD2. The V segment lost 3 bases and the J segment 6 bases; nucleotides outside the gene matches: 4. CDR3 length: 12 residues. Germline V gene sequence: CDR1 SQVTM, CDR2 ANQGSEA. Here the CDR3 DNA reads TGCAGCGTTGACAGGGAGGGAAAGACCCAGTACTTC. Its protein is CSVDREGKTQYF. Filled out from reference TRBV29-1 and TRBJ2-5, the complete variable domain reads SAVISQKPSRDICQRGTSLTIQCQVDSQVTMMFWYRQQPGQSLTLIATANQGSEATYESGFVIDKFPISRPNLTFSTLTVSNMSPEDSSIYLCSVDREGKTQYFGPGTRLLVL.

The rearrangement links TRBV18 to TRBJ2-1; 8 positions agree with TRBD2. Losses at the gene ends were 0 bases for V and 7 bases for J; bases not matched to a gene: 8. This CDR3 is built from 16 residues. CDR1 KGHSH and CDR2 LQKENI come from the germline V gene. The CDR3, as DNA: TGTGCCAGCTCACCACCTTCTAGGGCGGGAGGAAATGAGCAGTTCTTC. Translation: CASSPPSRAGGNEQFF.

The chain uses TRBV18 and TRBJ2-1; 7 bases line up with TRBD1. The CDR3 is 15 residues long. J gave up 6 bases and V 4 bases, and 9 bases lay outside the gene matches. CDR1 KGHSH and CDR2 LQKENI come from the germline V gene. Here the CDR3 reads CASSRQKTGFNEQFF. DNA of the CDR3: TGTGCCAGCTCACGCCAAAAGACAGGGTTCAATGAGCAGTTCTTC.

V usage is TRBV7-6 and J usage is TRBJ2-5; weak D call: TRBD2 (7 bases). V lost 5 bases and J lost 5, with 15 bases in between. Germline CDR1 is SGHVS and CDR2 is FNYEAQ. This CDR3 has 14 residues. As DNA, the CDR3 is TGTGCCAGCAGCCCACACGGGGGGCGTGAGACCCAGTACTTC. Translating it yields CASSPHGGRETQYF.

The rearrangement uses TRBV30 and TRBJ1-5; the match to TRBD1 covers 8 bases. From germline, CDR1 is GTSNPN and CDR2 SVGIG (reference sequence). This CDR3 is 16 amino acids long. The junction had 11 bases not matched to a gene; V was cut back by 3 bases and J by 4 bases. The CDR3 protein is CAWSSQQGARNQPQHF. The CDR3 DNA sequence: TGTGCCTGGAGCTCCCAGCAGGGGGCTCGGAATCAGCCCCAGCATTTT. Variable domain in full (rest from reference TRBV30 and TRBJ1-5): SQTIHQWPATLVQPVGSPLSLECTVEGTSNPNLYWYRQAAGRGLQLLFYSVGIGQISSEVPQNLSASRPQDRQFILSSKKLLLSDSGFYLCAWSSQQGARNQPQHFGDGTRLSIL.

This rearrangement joins TRBV18 to TRBJ1-4; no firm D call. V dropped 8 bases and J dropped 2 bases, with 9 bases sitting between them. The germline V gene encodes CDR1 KGHSH and CDR2 LQKENI. There are 13 residues in the CDR3. The CDR3 coding sequence is TGTGCCAGCAGCGCGGGTACTAATGAAAAACTGTTTTTT. Its translation: CASSAGTNEKLFF.

The chain carries TRBV7-5 and TRBJ1-1; the table's D call, TRBD1, was not checked against the DNA. TRBV7-5 is labeled a pseudogene. This CDR3 contains 11 residues. Here the CDR3 DNA reads TGTGTCAGAAGCTCCGACAGAGAAGCTTTCTTT. As protein: CVRSSDREAFF.

This sequence joins TRBV11-2 and TRBJ1-3, with D tentatively TRBD1 (6 bases). CDR3 length: 14 amino acids. V lost 6 bases and J lost 2, with 11 bases in between. Germline V gene sequence: CDR1 SGHAT, CDR2 FQNNGV. CDR3 nucleotides: TGTGCCAGCAGTCCGCAGGGGACTGGAAACACCATATATTTT. It yields the protein CASSPQGTGNTIYF.

Remarks on this clone: This specimen includes other DNA sequences encoding the same CDR3. The chain links TRBV6-5 to TRBJ1-1, with D possibly being TRBD1 (5 bases). CDR1 is MNHEY, CDR2 SVGAGI, per germline. V was trimmed by 0 bases and J by 7 bases, leaving 9 bases between them. The length of the CDR3 is 13 residues. Here the CDR3 DNA reads TGTGCCAGCAGTTACTCAAGGCAGGGTGAAGCTTTCTTT. Amino acid sequence: CASSYSRQGEAFF.

A few counts support this clone. The chain links TRBV5-6 to TRBJ1-1, with TRBD1 matching over 8 bases. The germline V gene has CDR1 SGHDT and CDR2 YYEEEE. Trimming took 4 bases from V and 4 from J; bases not matched to a gene: 9. The CDR3 totals 15 residues. CDR3 sequence: CASSLSRGRSTEAFF. Written as DNA, the CDR3 is TGTGCCAGCAGCCTAAGCAGGGGGCGCAGCACTGAAGCTTTCTTT.

The chain has TRBV29-1 and TRBJ1-2, with no clear D. CDR1 SQVTM and CDR2 ANQGSEA come from the germline V gene. Trimming cost V 1 base and J 6 bases, with 9 bases left between them. The CDR3 contains 12 residues. The CDR3 is CSVEGPGNGYTF. The CDR3 DNA sequence: TGCAGCGTTGAAGGTCCTGGCAATGGCTACACCTTC.

This sequence joins TRBV30 and TRBJ2-5; 7 bases fit TRBD1. Looked up from germline, CDR1 is GTSNPN and CDR2 is SVGIG (reference sequence). The CDR3 is 11 residues long. V gave up 5 bases and J gave up 7 bases; unmatched junction bases: 4. CDR3 bases: TGTGCCTGGCGGGACAGCAGGACCCAGTACTTC. It encodes CAWRDSRTQYF. The variable domain in full, completed from reference TRBV30 and TRBJ2-5, reads SQTIHQWPATLVQPVGSPLSLECTVEGTSNPNLYWYRQAAGRGLQLLFYSVGIGQISSEVPQNLSASRPQDRQFILSSKKLLLSDSGFYLCAWRDSRTQYFGPGTRLLVL.

J is TRBJ1-1 and V is TRBV18; D not resolved. Germline lookup yields CDR1 KGHSH and CDR2 LQKENI. V lost 4 bases, J lost 8 bases, and 14 bases lay in between. The CDR3 runs 13 residues. The CDR3 loop reads CASSRIEGTEAFF. In DNA form, the CDR3 reads TGTGCCAGCTCACGGATCGAGGGTACAGAAGCTTTCTTT.

The CDR3, as DNA: TGCGCCAGCAGCCAAGTAGGAGCGGGCCCCCGCCATCGCGATGAGCAGTTCTTC. It codes for CASSQVGAGPRHRDEQFF. V and J are TRBV4-1 and TRBJ2-1, with a weak D call TRBD2 (6 bases). Between the trimmed V and J ends, which lost 1 base and 8 bases, there was a span of 24 bases. This CDR3 is 18 amino acids long. Germline-derived CDR1 and CDR2 are MGHRA and YSYEKL.

The V and J genes are TRBV19 and TRBJ2-1, with 10 bases identical to TRBD2. Germline loops: CDR1 LNHDA, CDR2 SQIVND (reference sequence). V gave up 1 base and J gave up 2 bases; unmatched junction bases: 2. The CDR3 is 16 residues long. The CDR3 coding sequence is TGTGCCAGTAGTATAGCTAGCGGGAGCCCCTACAATGAGCAGTTCTTC. Translating it yields CASSIASGSPYNEQFF.

This rearrangement joins TRBV9 to TRBJ1-2; a weak D match, TRBD1 (6 bases). This CDR3 is built from 15 residues. V was clipped by 0 bases and J by 5 bases, with 14 bases between them. Germline CDR1 is SGDLS and CDR2 is YYNGEE. CDR3 sequence reads: CASSVGTGGTYGYTF. The CDR3, as DNA: TGTGCCAGCAGCGTAGGGACGGGGGGGACATATGGCTACACCTTC.

V gene TRBV4-1 combines with J gene TRBJ2-4; possible D gene TRBD2, 6 bases. The V gene lost 4 bases and the J gene lost 0 bases, with 13 bases spanning the gap. Germline V CDR1 and CDR2: MGHRA, YSYEKL. The length of the CDR3 is 16 residues. The CDR3: CASSPSAGLAKNIQYF. In DNA, the CDR3 is TGCGCCAGCAGCCCCTCCGCGGGGTTAGCCAAAAACATTCAGTACTTC.

The rearrangement joins TRBV19 to TRBJ2-2, with a weak D call TRBD1 (6 bases). The CDR3 is 16 amino acids. The V and J ends lost 4 bases and 7 bases respectively, with 19 bases between them. The germline V gene has CDR1 LNHDA and CDR2 SQIVND (reference sequence). The CDR3 loop reads CASSKTGGVSFGELFF. The DNA of the CDR3 is TGTGCCAGTAGTAAGACAGGTGGGGTCTCTTTCGGGGAGCTGTTTTTT.

At least ten counts were recorded for this clone. This chain joins TRBV14 and TRBJ1-2; 9 bases fit TRBD1. Germline CDR1 is SGHDN and CDR2 is FVKESK. With 4 bases clipped from V and 4 bases from J, the junction kept 16 bases outside the gene matches. The CDR3 has 18 residues. The CDR3: CASSPLRDRVRESYGYTF. The CDR3 DNA reads as TGTGCCAGCAGCCCACTACGGGACAGGGTCCGTGAGTCCTATGGCTACACCTTC.

The rearrangement links TRBV11-2 to TRBJ2-1, with 7 bases lining up with TRBD2. CDR1 is SGHAT and CDR2 is FQNNGV in the germline V gene. The CDR3 is 16 residues long. J was trimmed by 9 bases and V by 0 bases; bases with no gene match: 11. The CDR3 coding sequence is TGTGCCAGCAGCTTAGACGGAGGGAGGGCCACCGGTGAGCAGTTCTTC. Its protein is CASSLDGGRATGEQFF.